Given below is one T cell receptor (beta chain) in context. Antigen specificity is unknown. Ahead of sequencing, the ViraFEST assay grew antigen-specific CD4+ T cells using viral peptide pools. Upon completion of roughly ten days in culture, CD4+ T cells were isolated. Nucleocapsid antibodies stayed negative before and after vaccination, showing no earlier SARS-CoV-2 infection. Wells each received around 2.1 million PBMC, cultured with around 9.6 IU/ml IL-2 and 8.5 to 10 ug/ml peptides. This sample stems from a study of vaccination effects on CD4 cells after COVID-19. Assay: immunoSEQ multiplex PCR; the TCRdb copy retains only in-frame clones and omits some. The profile shows about 43,000 clones, roughly 79% of them singletons. The sample in question was CD4+ T cells from PBMCs cultured with SARS-CoV-2 spike peptides, obtained before COVID-19 vaccination. The origin of this receptor is a human donor who received a COVID-19 vaccine.

Here the CDR3 DNA reads TGTGCCAGCAGTTTAGGGGGCCCTGAAGCTTTCTTT. It specifies CASSLGGPEAFF. The J gene is TRBJ1-1, the V gene TRBV12-3 or TRBV12-4; possibly TRBD1 for D (5 bases). V dropped 1 base and J dropped 6 bases, with 6 bases sitting between them. This CDR3 contains 12 residues.